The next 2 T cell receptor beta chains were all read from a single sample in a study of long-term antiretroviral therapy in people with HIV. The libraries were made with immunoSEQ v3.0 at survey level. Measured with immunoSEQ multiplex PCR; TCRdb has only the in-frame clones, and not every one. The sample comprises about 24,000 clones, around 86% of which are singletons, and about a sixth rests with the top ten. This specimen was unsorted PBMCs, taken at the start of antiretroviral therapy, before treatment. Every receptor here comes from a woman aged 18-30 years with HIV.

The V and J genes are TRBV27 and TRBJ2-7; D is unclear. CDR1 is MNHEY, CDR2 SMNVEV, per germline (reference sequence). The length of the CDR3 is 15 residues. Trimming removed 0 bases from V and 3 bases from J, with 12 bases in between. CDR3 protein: CASSLSGAAFYEQYF. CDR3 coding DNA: TGTGCCAGCAGTTTATCCGGCGCGGCCTTCTACGAGCAGTACTTC.

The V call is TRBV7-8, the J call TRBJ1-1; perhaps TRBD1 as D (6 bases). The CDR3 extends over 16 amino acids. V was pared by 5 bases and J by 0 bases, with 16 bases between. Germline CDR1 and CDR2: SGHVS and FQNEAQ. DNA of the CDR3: TGTGCCAGCAGCAACCGGGACATTAGGTTGAACACTGAAGCTTTCTTT. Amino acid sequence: CASSNRDIRLNTEAFF.